This TCR beta chain emerged from a study of cytomegalovirus exposure and HLA in healthy donors. The PCR was carried out with 60 Vbeta primers and 13 Jbeta primers. TCRdb's table, derived via immunoSEQ multiplex PCR, lists solely in-frame clones and lacks some. Here the sample spans more than 150,000 clones, roughly four fifths being singletons. Germline-derived CDR1 and CDR2 are MNHNY and SVGAGI (reference sequence). The CDR3 extends over 16 amino acids. The TCR was taken from a woman in her late teens or twenties in good health and CMV-seronegative. The sequenced sample consisted of PBMCs. This rearrangement joins TRBV6-6 to TRBJ2-5; 9 bases agree with TRBD2. Gene TRBJ2-7 matches the end of the DNA better, so the J call may be wrong. CDR3 protein: CASSYRLAGTSYEQYF. The CDR3 DNA reads as TGTGCCAGCAGTTACCGGCTAGCGGGAACCTCCTACGAGCAGTACTTC.